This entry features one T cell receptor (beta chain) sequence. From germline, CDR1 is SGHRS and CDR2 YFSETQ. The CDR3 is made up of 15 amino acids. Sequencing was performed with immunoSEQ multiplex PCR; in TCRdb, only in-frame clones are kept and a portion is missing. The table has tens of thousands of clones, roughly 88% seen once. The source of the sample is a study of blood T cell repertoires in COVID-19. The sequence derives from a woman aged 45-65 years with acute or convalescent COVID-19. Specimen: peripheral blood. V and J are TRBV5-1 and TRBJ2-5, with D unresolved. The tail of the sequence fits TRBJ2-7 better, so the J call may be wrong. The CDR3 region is CASSLESAANNEQYF. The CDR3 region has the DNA TGCGCCAGCAGCTTGGAATCCGCGGCTAACAACGAGCAGTACTTC.